This T cell receptor beta chain was observed in a study of shared clonotypes between healthy human individuals. The DNA input per sorted-subset replicate PCR was 150 to 200 ng, corresponding to tens of thousands of T cell genomes. Under the authors' procedure: Junction-only sequences without quality scores came from ImmunoSEQ, so filtering differed. The repertoire was sequenced with immunoSEQ multiplex PCR; TCRdb's copy has only in-frame clones and lacks some. V and J calls and clone size are given by that table; D and trimming were obtained from the DNA. Found here are 2.3 million or so clones, approximately 93% of them singletons; the top ten hold 0.39%. The CDR3 contains 15 residues. V gave up 4 bases and J gave up 2 bases, with 16 bases separating them. Per germline, CDR1 SGHNT and CDR2 YYREEE (reference sequence). The investigators split CD4+ cells into a CD45RA+ naive subset and a CD45RA-negative memory subset.

The material sequenced was naive CD4+ T cells from PBMCs. Subset of the sample: CD45RA+ positively selected. This chain connects TRBV5-4 to TRBJ2-7; D not resolved. The receptor comes from a man aged 18 to 35 in good health. Some clones in this sample may be carry-over from other donors' samples. The CDR3 bases are TGTGCCAGCAGCCTAGGGCCAAAAGGCGCCTACGAGCAGTACTTC. It yields the protein CASSLGPKGAYEQYF.